The next 8 T cell receptor beta chains were all read from a single sample in a study of cytotoxic CD8 clonotypes in ibrutinib-treated CLL. Produced via immunoSEQ multiplex PCR; TCRdb's table is partial and in-frame only. The sample yields approximately 84,000 clones, just over 85% seen once. This specimen was PBMCs, taken before ibrutinib treatment. These receptors came from a human donor with chronic lymphocytic leukemia.

This chain uses TRBV28 with TRBJ2-1, with D possibly being TRBD1 or TRBD2 (6 bases each). Germline V CDR1 and CDR2: MDHEN, SYDVKM. V was cut by 7 bases and J by 9 bases, with 19 bases left in between. The CDR3 is made up of 14 amino acids. CDR3 bases: TGTGCCAGCATCTCAGGGGAGACTAGACTTGAGCAGTTCTTC. This encodes CASISGETRLEQFF.

The genes are TRBV7-3 and TRBJ2-3; 9 bases fit TRBD2. V dropped 3 bases and J dropped 4; count of bases not matched to a gene: 5. Looked up from germline, CDR1 is SGHTA and CDR2 is FQGTGA. The CDR3 consists of 15 residues. The CDR3 region has the DNA TGTGCCAGCAGCTTGGGGACTAGCCTCGCAGATACGCAGTATTTT. This codes for CASSLGTSLADTQYF.

This chain joins TRBV14 and TRBJ2-1; D gene uncertain. Trimming shortened V by 2 bases and J by 8 bases, and 10 bases separated the two germline ends. The CDR3 runs 13 residues. CDR1 and CDR2 (germline): SGHDN, FVKESK. The chain's CDR3 is CASSQYMTDEQFF. Here the CDR3 DNA reads TGTGCCAGCAGCCAATACATGACCGATGAGCAGTTCTTC.

The chain uses TRBV4-1 and TRBJ2-1; D perhaps matches TRBD1 (5 bases). This CDR3 is 13 amino acids long. In germline, CDR1 is MGHRA, CDR2 YSYEKL. Trimming removed 0 bases from V and 10 bases from J, with 10 bases in between. The CDR3 region is CASSQEFTGEQFF. The CDR3 coding sequence is TGCGCCAGCAGCCAAGAGTTCACAGGAGAGCAGTTCTTC.

The count of this clone is one. The chain couples TRBV19 to TRBJ2-7, with 9 bases lining up with TRBD1. V shed 3 bases, J shed 4 bases, and the junction held 10 bases outside the gene matches. The germline gives CDR1 LNHDA, CDR2 SQIVND (reference sequence). This CDR3 is 16 amino acids long. As DNA, the CDR3 is TGTGCCAGTAGTATCGTGGGCGGACAGGGGCTTTACGAGCAGTACTTC. Its protein product is CASSIVGGQGLYEQYF.

This rearrangement joins TRBV5-1 to TRBJ1-1, with 7 bases identical to TRBD1. The CDR3 totals 14 residues. The germline CDR1 and CDR2 sequences are SGHRS and YFSETQ. V shed 2 bases, J shed 1 base, and the junction held 2 bases outside the gene matches. Here the CDR3 reads CASSLQGPNTEAFF. Here the CDR3 DNA reads TGCGCCAGCAGCTTACAGGGGCCGAACACTGAAGCTTTCTTT.

The rearrangement links TRBV9 to TRBJ1-1; 8 bases align to TRBD1. Losses at the gene ends were 2 bases for V and 1 base for J; bases not matched to a gene: 4. The CDR3 spans 15 residues. The germline V gene encodes CDR1 SGDLS and CDR2 YYNGEE. As DNA, the CDR3 is TGTGCCAGCAGCGTCTCCGGGACAGGGAACACTGAAGCTTTCTTT. Residues: CASSVSGTGNTEAFF. The whole variable domain, remainder taken from reference TRBV9 and TRBJ1-1, is DSGVTQTPKHLITATGQRVTLRCSPRSGDLSVYWYQQSLDQGLQFLIQYYNGEERAKGNILERFSAQQFPDLHSELNLSSLELGDSALYFCASSVSGTGNTEAFFGQGTRLTVV.

The chain employs TRBV6-5 and TRBJ2-7; D might be TRBD1 (5 bases). Germline assignment: CDR1 MNHEY and CDR2 SVGAGI. V was cut by 4 bases and J by 0 bases, with 10 bases left in between. This CDR3 spans 14 amino acids. CDR3: CASSSMTASYEQYF. The CDR3 DNA reads TGTGCCAGCAGTTCTATGACAGCCTCCTACGAGCAGTACTTC.